The 20 T cell receptor beta chains below all came from one sample that was sequenced in a study of cytomegalovirus exposure and HLA in healthy donors. Sequenced by immunoSEQ multiplex PCR; TCRdb stores in-frame clones only, minus some. In the table there are about 280,000 clones, 70% to 90% of which are singletons. The material sequenced was PBMCs. The receptors derive from a woman between 18 and 30 years old in good health and CMV-seronegative.

The rearrangement uses TRBV7-2 and TRBJ2-7; the D gene is possibly TRBD2 (5 bases). V lost 5 bases and J 1 base, leaving 12 bases between the germline ends. Germline CDR1 SGHTA, CDR2 FQGNSA. This CDR3 spans 14 amino acids. As DNA, the CDR3 is TGTGCCAGCAGCACCAGGACTGGGTCCTACGAGCAGTACTTC. Amino acids: CASSTRTGSYEQYF.

Written as DNA, the CDR3 is TGTGCCAGCAGCCCGATCAGGGCTTCCTACGAGCAGTACTTC. It specifies CASSPIRASYEQYF. This chain links TRBV11-1 with TRBJ2-7; perhaps TRBD1 as D (5 bases). Per germline, CDR1 SGHAT and CDR2 FQDESV (reference sequence). The V gene lost 5 bases and the J gene lost 1 base, with 12 bases spanning the gap. CDR3 length: 14 amino acids.

The gene calls are TRBV20-1 and TRBJ2-3; D call uncertain. V was cut by 6 bases and J by 2 bases, with 3 bases left in between. CDR3 length: 10 residues. The germline CDR1 and CDR2 sequences are DFQATT and SNEGSKA (reference sequence). The CDR3 nucleotides are TGCAGTGCCTCCACAGATACGCAGTATTTT. Its protein product is CSASTDTQYF.

This sequence joins TRBV7-3 and TRBJ2-1; TRBD1 is a possible D gene (5 bases). CDR3 size: 13 residues. Germline CDR1 is SGHTA and CDR2 is FQGTGA. V lost 4 bases, J lost 5 bases, and 9 bases lay in between. Here the CDR3 reads CASSSDSNNEQFF. The CDR3 DNA reads as TGTGCCAGCAGCTCCGACAGTAACAATGAGCAGTTCTTC.

This clone was recorded once. CDR3 loop: CASSSESGNTIYF. CDR3 bases: TGTGCCAGCAGTTCCGAGTCTGGAAACACCATATATTTT. This chain joins TRBV6-1 and TRBJ1-3; no clear D gene. The CDR3 loop spans 13 amino acids. Per germline, CDR1 MNHNS and CDR2 SASEGT. Trimming cost V 5 bases and J 1 base, with 6 bases left between them.

This chain uses TRBV11-2 with TRBJ1-6; D gene uncertain. The CDR3 extends over 12 amino acids. The germline gives CDR1 SGHAT, CDR2 FQNNGV. Trimming took 0 bases from V and 17 from J, leaving 11 bases between them. The CDR3, as DNA: TGTGCCAGCAGCTTAGAGGCCAGGAGGGTCCACTTT. This codes for CASSLEARRVHF.

V is TRBV28 and J is TRBJ2-7, with a tentative D call TRBD1 (6 bases). V lost 3 bases and J 2 bases, leaving 14 bases between the germline ends. Germline V gives CDR1 MDHEN, CDR2 SYDVKM. The CDR3 is 15 amino acids. Written as DNA, the CDR3 is TGTGCCAGCAGTTTCTCCTGGGGGCTAGCCTACGAGCAGTACTTC. It is translated as CASSFSWGLAYEQYF. The full variable domain, completed using reference TRBV28 and TRBJ2-7, is DVKVTQSSRYLVKRTGEKVFLECVQDMDHENMFWYRQDPGLGLRLIYFSYDVKMKEKGDIPEGYSVSREKKERFSLILESASTNQTSMYLCASSFSWGLAYEQYFGPGTRLTVT.

The gene calls are TRBV28 and TRBJ1-2; 8 nucleotides align to TRBD1. Germline CDR1 MDHEN, CDR2 SYDVKM. The V gene end was trimmed by 10 bases and the J gene end by 8 bases; junction bases not matched to a gene: 9. The CDR3 sequence is 12 residues long. CDR3: CAIIPGTGGYTF. The CDR3 DNA reads TGTGCCATAATCCCAGGGACAGGAGGCTACACCTTC.

This clone appeared a few times. The chain recombines TRBV7-9 with TRBJ1-5; D perhaps matches TRBD1 (5 bases). There are 15 residues in the CDR3. CDR1 is SEHNR and CDR2 is FQNEAQ in the germline V gene (reference sequence). V was cut by 5 bases and J by 5 bases, with 16 bases left in between. CDR3 coding DNA: TGTGCCAGCAGCCCTCAGGAGGGGAAGGATCAGCCCCAGCATTTT. Protein product: CASSPQEGKDQPQHF.

The V and J genes are TRBV4-1 and TRBJ2-7, with D maybe TRBD2 (5 bases). The V gene lost 4 bases and the J gene lost 2 bases, with 15 bases spanning the gap. Per the germline V gene, CDR1 is MGHRA and CDR2 is YSYEKL. The CDR3 has 15 residues. CDR3 DNA sequence: TGCGCCAGCAGCCTACAGCCGGGATTGACCTACGAGCAGTACTTC. Its protein is CASSLQPGLTYEQYF.

The chain couples TRBV5-6 to TRBJ1-4, with a tentative D call TRBD1 (5 bases). From germline, CDR1 is SGHDT and CDR2 YYEEEE. The CDR3 extends over 15 amino acids. Trimming shortened V by 2 bases and J by 7 bases, and 15 bases separated the two germline ends. Here the CDR3 DNA reads TGTGCCAGCAGCTTAGCCACAGGTCGGAGTGAAAAACTGTTTTTT. Protein product: CASSLATGRSEKLFF.

V usage is TRBV28 and J usage is TRBJ2-3; 9 positions agree with TRBD2. Germline CDR1 is MDHEN and CDR2 is SYDVKM. This CDR3 has 16 residues. V trimming: 2 bases; J trimming: 5 bases; junction bases outside the gene matches: 8. The CDR3 loop is CASSLGGRAEGDTQYF. The CDR3 DNA is TGTGCCAGCAGTTTAGGCGGGAGGGCCGAGGGAGATACGCAGTATTTT. The full variable domain, in which reference TRBV28 and TRBJ2-3 provide the parts outside the CDR3, is DVKVTQSSRYLVKRTGEKVFLECVQDMDHENMFWYRQDPGLGLRLIYFSYDVKMKEKGDIPEGYSVSREKKERFSLILESASTNQTSMYLCASSLGGRAEGDTQYFGPGTRLTVL.

The CDR3 loop is CAWSRPISPGGTQYF. The CDR3 DNA follows: TGTGCCTGGAGTAGGCCCATTAGCCCAGGGGGGACCCAGTACTTC. The chain carries TRBV30 and TRBJ2-5; 7 nucleotides match TRBD1. The V gene end was trimmed by 2 bases and the J gene end by 7 bases; junction bases not matched to a gene: 13. Germline loops: CDR1 GTSNPN, CDR2 SVGIG (reference sequence). The CDR3 length is 15 residues.

CDR3 loop: CASSSSGRRREQYF. CDR3 bases: TGTGCCAGCAGCTCGAGCGGACGCCGGAGGGAGCAGTACTTC. The chain uses TRBV7-2 and TRBJ2-7; tentatively, D is TRBD2 (5 bases). The CDR3 runs to 14 residues. With 4 bases removed from V and 7 bases from J, the gap between germline ends came to 17 bases. Germline lookup yields CDR1 SGHTA and CDR2 FQGNSA.

The chain links TRBV6-1 to TRBJ2-1, with 9 bases fitting TRBD2. Germline V gene sequence: CDR1 MNHNS, CDR2 SASEGT. This CDR3 has 18 residues. V lost 4 bases to trimming and J lost 4 bases; unmatched junction nucleotides: 14. This CDR3 reads CASSARSPPSGTYNEQFF. CDR3 coding DNA: TGTGCCAGCAGTGCCCGGTCCCCCCCTAGCGGGACTTACAATGAGCAGTTCTTC.

The chain uses TRBV5-6 and TRBJ1-4; the D gene is possibly TRBD1 (6 bases). The length of the CDR3 is 13 residues. V lost 0 bases to trimming and J lost 16 bases, with 16 bases between them. Germline CDR1 reads SGHDT; CDR2 reads YYEEEE. CDR3 in amino acids: CASSLGFRGQPFF. CDR3 bases: TGTGCCAGCAGCTTGGGTTTTCGTGGACAGCCGTTTTTT.

The J gene is TRBJ2-7, the V gene TRBV11-2, with 16 positions matching TRBD2. From germline, CDR1 is SGHAT and CDR2 FQNNGV. The CDR3 runs to 18 residues. After removal of 3 bases from V and 4 bases from J, the junction contained 9 bases not matched to a gene. The CDR3 DNA is TGTGCCAGCAGCTTGGGACTAGCGGGAGGGCCGGGAGTTTACGAGCAGTACTTC. It encodes CASSLGLAGGPGVYEQYF.

The gene calls are TRBV27 and TRBJ2-2, with 16 positions matching TRBD2. The CDR3 spans 19 residues. J lost 0 bases, V lost 6 bases, and 7 bases had no gene match. Germline CDR1 MNHEY, CDR2 SMNVEV (reference sequence). CDR3 in DNA: TGTGCCAGCAGGGATACCGGGACTAGCGGGAGGGCGAACACCGGGGAGCTGTTTTTT. This sequence encodes CASRDTGTSGRANTGELFF.

In regard to this clone: Germline and junction disagree at one end, which may indicate a read error. The J gene is TRBJ2-7, the V gene TRBV11-3; a possible D gene is TRBD2 (5 bases). The CDR3 runs to 12 residues. Germline CDR1 reads SGHNT; CDR2 reads YENEEA. This chain's CDR3 is CAGRRRSYEQYF. Here the CDR3 DNA reads TGTGCCGGCAGGAGGAGGTCCTACGAGCAGTACTTC.

V is TRBV19 and J is TRBJ2-1, with 10 bases matching TRBD1. The CDR3 consists of 17 residues. V dropped 5 bases and J dropped 6; count of bases not matched to a gene: 13. Germline V CDR1 and CDR2: LNHDA, SQIVND (reference sequence). CDR3 protein: CASSSRTRGTGVNEQFF. Here the CDR3 DNA reads TGTGCCAGTAGTTCTCGTACCCGCGGGACAGGGGTCAATGAGCAGTTCTTC.